This T cell receptor beta chain emerged from a study of yellow fever vaccine responses in identical twins. Study conclusions and caveats: Reportedly, the T cell response mounted by twins to vaccine seemed partly convergent, partly personalized.

One entry per CDR3 protein, called by TCRdb with MiXCR from the RT-PCR reads. The table records approximately 1,200 distinct CDR3 sequences, about 82% of them present only once. A remark on this clonotype: Its antigen is currently unknown.

This TCR was sampled from a female donor who received the yellow fever vaccine. The material sequenced was T cells from blood (PBMCs), unsorted or a sorted subset (not recorded which), taken before or after yellow fever vaccination (not recorded which).

CDR3 sequence: CASSGGTGPMNTEAFF. The CDR3 nucleotides read TGCGCCAGCAGTGGAGGGACAGGCCCGATGAACACTGAAGCTTTCTTT. The chain is built from TRBV10-1 and TRBJ1-1; TRBD1 matches at 8 bases. Germline values: CDR1 WNHNN, CDR2 SYGVQD (reference sequence). This CDR3 spans 16 amino acids. With V trimmed by 4 bases and J by 0 bases, 7 bases remained unmatched.